The TCR beta chain under discussion was sequenced for a study of blood T cell repertoires in COVID-19. In the study overall: Specimens from acute and convalescent COVID-19 originated in the United States, Italy and Spain. From T cells, B-cell-depleted T cells, or PBMCs came the material, which was cDNA or gDNA.

In the original processing: Amplification of reference gene primers was used by the study to estimate nucleated cell counts. TCRdb keeps only in-frame clones here, not all; method: immunoSEQ multiplex PCR. Clonal size and the V and J genes are those of that table, whereas D and trimming came from the DNA. The sample has fewer than 250,000 clones; about 88% are singletons. This clone showed up just a few times. This CDR3 contains 13 residues. Trimming pared 3 bases from V and 4 bases from J, leaving 10 bases between. Germline V gives CDR1 SGDLS, CDR2 YYNGEE. Sample: peripheral blood. This receptor was identified in a man aged 30-40 years with acute or convalescent COVID-19. The chain recombines TRBV9 with TRBJ1-2, with D hard to call. CDR3 bases: TGTGCCAGCAGCGGCCAGGCGGGCTATGGCTACACCTTC. Translating it yields CASSGQAGYGYTF. Together with reference TRBV9 and TRBJ1-2, the CDR3 gives the full variable domain: DSGVTQTPKHLITATGQRVTLRCSPRSGDLSVYWYQQSLDQGLQFLIQYYNGEERAKGNILERFSAQQFPDLHSELNLSSLELGDSALYFCASSGQAGYGYTFGSGTRLTVV.